This TCR beta chain was recovered during a study of shared clonotypes between healthy human individuals. Deep-level running was used for the assay. Sequenced by immunoSEQ multiplex PCR; TCRdb stores in-frame clones only, minus some. The table has about 1.1 million clones, roughly 80% seen once. J lost 3 bases, V lost 0 bases, and 2 bases had no gene match. The CDR3 is 16 residues long. In germline, CDR1 is MDHEN, CDR2 SYDVKM. Study-level points and caveats: Large depth notwithstanding, sorted-subset sequencing proved incomplete by rarefaction. Across a handful of donors, naive CD4 shared around 5.1%, naive CD8 more than 3%, memory CD4 about 2.4%, memory CD8 0.35% to 0.5%. Sequencing depth was predicted to influence how clonotypes are shared among donors.

A note on this clone: Its cognate antigen is unknown.

The chain links TRBV28 to TRBJ2-5; TRBD2 agrees at 12 bases. The sequence was obtained from a man younger than 35 in good health. Some clones in this sample may be carry-over from other donors' samples. The specimen was memory CD4+ T cells from PBMCs. Subset specified: CD45RA-negative fraction. CDR3: CASSLWTSGSKETQYF. The CDR3, as DNA: TGTGCCAGCAGTTTATGGACTAGCGGGAGTAAAGAGACCCAGTACTTC.